These 22 T cell receptor beta chains were sequenced from one sample in a study of a mutant IDH1 vaccine in newly diagnosed glioma. Produced via immunoSEQ multiplex PCR; TCRdb's table is partial and in-frame only. In the table there are roughly 16,000 clones, more than 65% of which are singletons. Time point described: baseline, week 1 (first vaccination visit). The treatment here: pre-vaccination baseline after standard-of-care therapy. The source material was PBMCs, sampled from a glioma patient treated with radiotherapy, temozolomide or both. The receptors shown here come from a man aged 35 to 55 with glioma.

The chain uses TRBV19 and TRBJ1-1; possibly TRBD1 for D (5 bases). This CDR3 has 13 amino acids. V shed 6 bases and J shed 0 bases, with 8 bases lying between them. Germline CDR1 reads LNHDA; CDR2 reads SQIVND (reference sequence). CDR3 loop: CASSRQMNTEAFF. CDR3 nucleotides: TGTGCCAGTAGCCGACAGATGAACACTGAAGCTTTCTTT.

The rearrangement uses TRBV13 and TRBJ2-2; D call uncertain. Trimming shortened V by 5 bases and J by 4 bases, and 11 bases separated the two germline ends. CDR1 PRHDT and CDR2 FYEKMQ come from the germline V gene (reference sequence). CDR3 length: 14 amino acids. CDR3 coding DNA: TGTGCCAGCAGCCTCCGACCTGCCACCGGGGAGCTGTTTTTT. Residues: CASSLRPATGELFF.

The CDR3 DNA reads TGTGCCAGCAGCCAAGTGTGGGACACCATATATTTT. Residues: CASSQVWDTIYF. The genes are TRBV14 and TRBJ1-3; D is unclear. The germline V and J ends were trimmed by 1 base and 8 bases, with 6 bases remaining between them. CDR3 size: 12 residues. Germline values: CDR1 SGHDN, CDR2 FVKESK.

The genes are TRBV14 and TRBJ2-1; either TRBD1 or TRBD2 may fit D (5 bases each). The CDR3 is 16 residues long. Germline V gene sequence: CDR1 SGHDN, CDR2 FVKESK. Deletions cut 5 bases from V and 0 bases from J, with 14 bases between. Here the CDR3 reads CASSTGPRHSYNEQFF. CDR3 DNA sequence: TGTGCCAGCAGCACGGGACCGAGGCACTCCTACAATGAGCAGTTCTTC.

This rearrangement joins TRBV6-1 to TRBJ1-5; the match to TRBD1 covers 7 bases. J lost 6 bases, V lost 8 bases, and 10 bases had no gene match. CDR1 and CDR2 from the germline V gene are MNHNS and SASEGT. The CDR3 consists of 14 residues. CDR3 nucleotides: TGTGCCAGCCGCGGGCAGGGGGAGACTCAGCCCCAGCATTTT. Residues: CASRGQGETQPQHF.

The J gene is TRBJ2-7, the V gene TRBV15; D is possibly TRBD1 or TRBD2 (5 bases each). The CDR3 length is 11 residues. V was pared by 10 bases and J by 5 bases, with 12 bases between. Germline loops: CDR1 LNHNV, CDR2 YYDKDF (reference sequence). The CDR3 is CASLLGDEQYF. The CDR3 DNA follows: TGTGCCAGCCTACTAGGGGACGAGCAGTACTTC.

The CDR3, as DNA: TGTGCCAGCAGTTACGTGGGCGGGGGGACCTACGAGCAGTACTTC. Translated: CASSYVGGGTYEQYF. This chain joins TRBV6-5 and TRBJ2-7; TRBD2 matches at 8 bases. The CDR3 is made up of 15 amino acids. Trimming removed 2 bases from V and 2 bases from J; junction bases left unmatched: 5. Germline V gene lookup returns CDR1 MNHEY and CDR2 SVGAGI.

This chain joins TRBV28 and TRBJ2-7, with 9 bases that match TRBD2. Germline-derived CDR1 and CDR2 are MDHEN and SYDVKM. This CDR3 region has 15 residues. With 6 bases clipped from V and 3 bases from J, the junction kept 9 bases outside the gene matches. The CDR3 nucleotides are TGTGCCAGCAGGGGGCAGGCGGGAGGGAGCTACGAGCAGTACTTC. Translated, it gives CASRGQAGGSYEQYF. Full variable domain (missing parts from reference TRBV28 and TRBJ2-7): DVKVTQSSRYLVKRTGEKVFLECVQDMDHENMFWYRQDPGLGLRLIYFSYDVKMKEKGDIPEGYSVSREKKERFSLILESASTNQTSMYLCASRGQAGGSYEQYFGPGTRLTVT.

The CDR3 reads CASSLALRGSGTSGRNEQYF. The DNA of the CDR3 is TGTGCCAGCAGCTTAGCGCTCCGGGGATCCGGGACTAGCGGGAGAAACGAGCAGTACTTC. The chain carries TRBV7-6 and TRBJ2-5, with 14 bases lining up with TRBD2. The DNA end favors TRBJ2-7, so the J call may be wrong. The CDR3 sequence is 20 residues long. The germline gives CDR1 SGHVS, CDR2 FNYEAQ.

This chain's CDR3 is CASSELGNTIYF. The CDR3 DNA reads as TGTGCCAGCAGTGAATTAGGAAACACCATATATTTT. This chain connects TRBV2 to TRBJ1-3; D not resolved. The CDR3 has 12 amino acids. V dropped 2 bases and J dropped 4 bases, with 3 bases sitting between them. Germline CDR1 and CDR2: SNHLY and FYNNEI.

The chain employs TRBV9 and TRBJ2-3; D not certain. The CDR3 runs to 13 residues. V lost 1 base and J 4 bases, leaving 7 bases between the germline ends. The germline gives CDR1 SGDLS, CDR2 YYNGEE. The CDR3 nucleotides read TGTGCCAGCAGCGTAATATCAGCAGATACGCAGTATTTT. Amino acid sequence: CASSVISADTQYF. Variable domain in full (rest from reference TRBV9 and TRBJ2-3): DSGVTQTPKHLITATGQRVTLRCSPRSGDLSVYWYQQSLDQGLQFLIQYYNGEERAKGNILERFSAQQFPDLHSELNLSSLELGDSALYFCASSVISADTQYFGPGTRLTVL.

The V and J genes are TRBV18 and TRBJ2-7; TRBD1 agrees at 11 bases. Germline CDR1 is KGHSH and CDR2 is LQKENI. The CDR3 is 14 amino acids. The junction had 8 bases not matched to a gene; V was cut back by 2 bases and J by 11 bases. The CDR3 region is CASSPTGTGGRKYV. CDR3 DNA sequence: TGTGCCAGCTCACCAACCGGGACAGGGGGTCGGAAGTACGTC.

This clone appeared once. This chain connects TRBV18 to TRBJ2-1; no clear D gene. Germline CDR1 and CDR2: KGHSH and LQKENI. The CDR3 sequence is 13 residues long. Trimming cost V 2 bases and J 4 bases, with 6 bases left between them. CDR3 in amino acids: CASSPAAYNEQFF. In DNA, the CDR3 is TGTGCCAGCTCACCAGCGGCTTACAATGAGCAGTTCTTC.

The chain employs TRBV4-1 and TRBJ2-3, with 12 bases identical to TRBD2. Trimming removed 4 bases from V and 2 bases from J; junction bases left unmatched: 7. The CDR3 has 17 amino acids. Germline CDR1 is MGHRA and CDR2 is YSYEKL. The CDR3 reads CASSPNGLAGPTDTQYF. The CDR3 nucleotides are TGCGCCAGCAGCCCTAACGGACTAGCGGGACCCACAGATACGCAGTATTTT.

The chain recombines TRBV6-1 with TRBJ2-1, with D possibly matching TRBD2 (6 bases). This CDR3 comprises 15 residues. Between the trimmed V and J ends, which lost 3 bases and 0 bases, there was a span of 9 bases. Germline assignment: CDR1 MNHNS and CDR2 SASEGT. CDR3 bases: TGTGCCAGCAGTGAGTGGGACTCCTCCTACAATGAGCAGTTCTTC. Translation: CASSEWDSSYNEQFF.

The genes are TRBV2 and TRBJ1-2; D possibly corresponds to TRBD1 (5 bases). CDR3 length: 13 residues. The V gene's germline CDR1 is SNHLY and CDR2 FYNNEI. With 6 bases removed from V and 4 bases from J, the gap between germline ends came to 12 bases. The CDR3 DNA reads TGTGCCAGCAGGGGGGACGCGAGCTATGGCTACACCTTC. Protein sequence: CASRGDASYGYTF.

The gene calls are TRBV4-2 and TRBJ2-3; TRBD2 matches at 11 bases. CDR1 LGHNA and CDR2 YNFKEQ come from the germline V gene. Losses at the gene ends were 0 bases for V and 0 bases for J; bases not matched to a gene: 11. The CDR3 spans 20 residues. CDR3: CASSQDLVGTSGASTDTQYF. CDR3 DNA: TGTGCCAGCAGCCAAGACCTGGTTGGGACTAGCGGTGCTAGCACAGATACGCAGTATTTT.

The chain recombines TRBV6-1 with TRBJ2-1, with D possibly being TRBD2 (6 bases). V was pared by 6 bases and J by 3 bases, with 6 bases between. The CDR3 covers 12 residues. Germline V CDR1 and CDR2: MNHNS, SASEGT. CDR3 loop: CASRTSYNEQFF. The CDR3 nucleotides are TGTGCCAGCAGGACTAGCTACAATGAGCAGTTCTTC.

This clone was observed once. The gene calls are TRBV11-2 and TRBJ2-7, with D perhaps matching TRBD2 (6 bases). Germline assignment: CDR1 SGHAT and CDR2 FQNNGV. The CDR3 extends over 15 amino acids. V was shortened by 5 bases and J by 4 bases, with 18 bases between the two germline ends. The CDR3 here is CASSPPGVRAYEQYF. Written as DNA, the CDR3 is TGTGCCAGCAGCCCCCCGGGAGTCAGGGCTTACGAGCAGTACTTC.

The CDR3 nucleotides read TGTGCCAGCAGAGGGGACGGCTACGAGCAGTACTTC. Its translation is CASRGDGYEQYF. The chain recombines TRBV2 with TRBJ2-5, with D perhaps matching TRBD1 or TRBD2 (5 bases each). The DNA matches TRBJ2-7 better at its end, which makes the J call doubtful. Germline V lookup: CDR1 SNHLY, CDR2 FYNNEI. This CDR3 is 12 amino acids long.

A few counts support this clone. This rearrangement joins TRBV29-1 to TRBJ1-2, with no clear D. Deletions cut 0 bases from V and 7 bases from J, with 12 bases between. This CDR3 has 13 residues. The germline gives CDR1 SQVTM, CDR2 ANQGSEA. CDR3 amino acids: CSVEDFRDGGYTF. The CDR3 nucleotides read TGCAGCGTTGAAGATTTCCGGGATGGTGGCTACACCTTC.

The chain recombines TRBV7-9 with TRBJ1-3; D call uncertain. This CDR3 has 14 amino acids. Germline V gene sequence: CDR1 SEHNR, CDR2 FQNEAQ (reference sequence). Trimming pared 5 bases from V and 7 bases from J, leaving 15 bases between. The CDR3 here is CASSVSGPRNTIYF. The CDR3, as DNA: TGTGCCAGCAGCGTCTCCGGGCCGCGGAACACCATATATTTT.